These 18 T cell receptor beta chains were all obtained from the same sample, sequenced in a study of blood T cell repertoires in COVID-19. Measured with immunoSEQ multiplex PCR; TCRdb has only the in-frame clones, and not every one. The sample comprises 150,000 to 200,000 clones, roughly nine tenths of which are singletons, and approximately 4% rests with the top ten. Sequencing used peripheral blood. These receptors originate from a woman aged 70-85 years with acute or convalescent COVID-19.

The rearrangement joins TRBV6-5 to TRBJ1-2; D may be TRBD1 (6 bases). V was clipped by 4 bases and J by 6 bases, with 18 bases between them. The germline V gene has CDR1 MNHEY and CDR2 SVGAGI. The CDR3 covers 15 residues. The CDR3 protein is CASSLPGHSIHGYTF. In DNA, the CDR3 is TGTGCCAGCAGTTTACCGGGACATTCGATTCATGGCTACACCTTC.

This chain joins TRBV10-3 and TRBJ2-3; 7 bases fit TRBD2. The CDR3 runs to 14 residues. Germline CDR1 reads ENHRY; CDR2 reads SYGVKD. V gave up 7 bases and J gave up 2 bases; unmatched junction bases: 6. CDR3 in DNA: TGTGCCATCACTAGCGGCCAAATCACAGATACGCAGTATTTT. Protein sequence: CAITSGQITDTQYF.

The chain has TRBV28 and TRBJ1-5; D possibly corresponds to TRBD1 (5 bases). Germline V CDR1 and CDR2: MDHEN, SYDVKM. V lost 5 bases, J lost 5 bases, and 16 bases lay in between. The CDR3 length is 15 residues. CDR3 residues: CASSRPGGGYQPQHF. CDR3 nucleotide sequence: TGTGCCAGCAGTCGACCCGGTGGGGGGTATCAGCCCCAGCATTTT.

This chain joins TRBV5-1 and TRBJ2-6; TRBD2 matches 7 bases. Germline-derived CDR1 and CDR2 are SGHRS and YFSETQ. The CDR3 has 15 residues. The J segment lost 2 bases and the V segment lost 3 bases, leaving 2 bases of the junction unmatched. CDR3 DNA sequence: TGCGCCAGCAGCTCCGGGGGGACTGGGGCCAACGTCCTGACTTTC. It translates to CASSSGGTGANVLTF.

This chain connects TRBV19 to TRBJ2-5, with TRBD1 identical over 9 bases. Per the germline V gene, CDR1 is LNHDA and CDR2 is SQIVND (reference sequence). V was clipped by 6 bases and J by 2 bases; unmatched bases: 10. The length of the CDR3 is 16 residues. The DNA for the CDR3 is TGTGCCAGTAGCCGGACAGGGGTAGACATACAAGAGACCCAGTACTTC. Translation gives CASSRTGVDIQETQYF.

The chain is built from TRBV5-1 and TRBJ1-1; weak D call: TRBD1 (6 bases). The CDR3 is 14 amino acids. CDR1 and CDR2 (germline): SGHRS, YFSETQ. V shed 6 bases and J shed 4 bases, with 16 bases lying between them. CDR3 sequence (DNA): TGCGCCAGCACCCCGGGGGGCAGAGGCACTGAAGCTTTCTTT. Protein: CASTPGGRGTEAFF.

The genes are TRBV18 and TRBJ1-5; D unresolved. Germline V lookup: CDR1 KGHSH, CDR2 LQKENI. The V end was cut by 3 bases, the J end by 5 bases, with 8 bases between. The CDR3 is 13 amino acids. CDR3 sequence reads: CASSPSPDQPQHF. The CDR3 nucleotides read TGTGCCAGCTCACCCTCGCCGGATCAGCCCCAGCATTTT.

This CDR3 is CASRPLAGDWETQYF. CDR3 nucleotides: TGTGCCAGCAGACCCCTAGCGGGGGATTGGGAGACCCAGTACTTC. The chain combines TRBV2 with TRBJ2-5; 10 positions agree with TRBD2. The length of the CDR3 is 15 residues. Germline V CDR1 and CDR2: SNHLY, FYNNEI. J gave up 5 bases and V 6 bases, and 9 bases lay outside the gene matches. The complete variable domain, with remaining parts taken from reference TRBV2 and TRBJ2-5, reads EPEVTQTPSHQVTQMGQEVILRCVPISNHLYFYWYRQILGQKVEFLVSFYNNEISEKSEIFDDQFSVERPDGSNFTLKIRSTKLEDSAMYFCASRPLAGDWETQYFGPGTRLLVL.

On this clone itself: One end of the junction fails to match germline, which may point to a read error. The chain is built from TRBV6-5 and TRBJ2-5; TRBD2 aligns across 8 bases. The CDR3 length is 13 residues. In germline, CDR1 is MNHEY, CDR2 SVGAGI. CDR3 in DNA: TGTGCCAGCAGTTATAGCGGGGTAGAGATCCAGTACTTC. It codes for CASSYSGVEIQYF.

The V call is TRBV20-1, the J call TRBJ2-1; possible D gene TRBD2, 5 bases. V was shortened by 3 bases and J by 8 bases, with 5 bases between the two germline ends. The length of the CDR3 is 10 residues. Per the germline V gene, CDR1 is DFQATT and CDR2 is SNEGSKA (reference sequence). CDR3 sequence (DNA): TGCAGTGCTAGGGACTATGAGCAGTTCTTC. It yields the protein CSARDYEQFF.

The chain has TRBV2 and TRBJ2-3; D is perhaps TRBD1 (7 bases). Trimming removed 1 base from V and 1 base from J, with 12 bases in between. Germline CDR1 is SNHLY and CDR2 is FYNNEI. The CDR3 length is 16 residues. The CDR3 DNA reads as TGTGCCAGCAGTGAAGGGGGCAGGGGGGGCACAGATACGCAGTATTTT. It translates to CASSEGGRGGTDTQYF.

V is TRBV6-5 and J is TRBJ1-1; no clear D gene. V shed 7 bases and J shed 2 bases, with 11 bases lying between them. This CDR3 contains 13 residues. Germline CDR1 is MNHEY and CDR2 is SVGAGI. The CDR3 reads CASIFRGNTEAFF. The CDR3 bases are TGTGCCAGCATTTTTCGGGGAAACACTGAAGCTTTCTTT.

The chain couples TRBV19 to TRBJ2-7; D perhaps matches TRBD1 (6 bases). Germline CDR1 reads LNHDA; CDR2 reads SQIVND (reference sequence). This CDR3 is built from 13 residues. V lost 2 bases and J 5 bases, leaving 10 bases between the germline ends. The CDR3 region is CASSILPGDEQYF. Written as DNA, the CDR3 is TGTGCCAGTAGTATACTCCCAGGGGACGAGCAGTACTTC.

CDR3 protein: CAWSVFSATNEKLFF. CDR3 DNA: TGTGCCTGGAGTGTATTTTCAGCAACTAATGAAAAACTGTTTTTT. The chain employs TRBV30 and TRBJ1-4; D not certain. CDR1 is GTSNPN and CDR2 is SVGIG in the germline V gene (reference sequence). CDR3 length: 15 residues. Trimming shortened V by 0 bases and J by 0 bases, and 8 bases separated the two germline ends.

The chain combines TRBV30 with TRBJ1-1; possible D gene TRBD1, 6 bases. Trimming removed 1 base at V and 0 bases at J, with 6 bases between. The CDR3 covers 13 residues. Germline CDR1 and CDR2: GTSNPN and SVGIG (reference sequence). The CDR3, as DNA: TGTGCCTGGAGTGGACAGGTGAACACTGAAGCTTTCTTT. This encodes CAWSGQVNTEAFF.

The rearrangement uses TRBV7-3 and TRBJ1-6, with 8 bases that match TRBD1. Germline trimming cut 5 bases from V and 5 bases from J; bases unmatched to any gene: 2. The length of the CDR3 is 14 residues. Germline loops: CDR1 SGHTA, CDR2 FQGTGA. The CDR3: CASSTGQDNSPLHF. In DNA form, the CDR3 reads TGTGCCAGCAGCACGGGACAGGATAATTCACCCCTCCACTTT. Full variable domain (remainder filled in from reference TRBV7-3 and TRBJ1-6): GAGVSQTPSNKVTEKGKYVELRCDPISGHTALYWYRQSLGQGPEFLIYFQGTGAADDSGLPNDRFFAVRPEGSVSTLKIQRTERGDSAVYLCASSTGQDNSPLHFGNGTRLTVT.

DNA of the CDR3: TGCGCCAGCAGCCCGTCGGACAGGGGGAACACCGGGGAGCTGTTTTTT. It is translated as CASSPSDRGNTGELFF. The chain employs TRBV5-1 and TRBJ2-2; 9 nucleotides align to TRBD1. The J segment lost 1 base and the V segment lost 4 bases, leaving 5 bases of the junction unmatched. Germline V CDR1 and CDR2: SGHRS, YFSETQ. This CDR3 has 16 amino acids. The variable domain in full, completed from reference TRBV5-1 and TRBJ2-2, reads KAGVTQTPRYLIKTRGQQVTLSCSPISGHRSVSWYQQTPGQGLQFLFEYFSETQRNKGNFPGRFSGRQFSNSRSEMNVSTLELGDSALYLCASSPSDRGNTGELFFGEGSRLTVL.

V is TRBV2 and J is TRBJ1-6; weak D call: TRBD1 (5 bases). Per germline, CDR1 SNHLY and CDR2 FYNNEI. V lost 8 bases, J lost 6 bases, and 14 bases lay in between. CDR3 length: 14 residues. The CDR3 coding sequence is TGTGCCAGCGTGGCGGGGCAAGGTAATTCACCCCTCCACTTT. This gives the protein CASVAGQGNSPLHF.